The clone carrying this T cell receptor (beta chain) was observed a single time. The antigen is unknown. The sample is drawn from a study of graft-versus-host responses after intestinal transplantation. Method: immunoSEQ multiplex PCR; TCRdb's copy keeps in-frame clones and lacks some. The table shows about 99,000 clones, with 85% to 95% occurring only once. The CDR3 runs to 16 residues. V was shortened by 0 bases and J by 4 bases, with 16 bases between the two germline ends. Germline CDR1 and CDR2: LNHNV and YYDKDF (reference sequence). J is TRBJ2-7 and V is TRBV15; a weak D match, TRBD2 (5 bases). This sequence was found in a human donor who was the organ donor for an intestinal transplant. Sequenced here: unstimulated CD8+ T cells sorted from spleen or lymph node cells, sampled before transplant. The CDR3 region has the DNA TGTGCCACCAGCAGAGATCGATCACTAGTTTTGTACGAGCAGTACTTC. Translation gives CATSRDRSLVLYEQYF.